These 8 T cell receptor beta chains share one sample of origin, sequenced in a study of shared clonotypes between healthy human individuals. Measured with immunoSEQ multiplex PCR; TCRdb has only the in-frame clones, and not every one. The data contain roughly 2.5 million clones, approximately 94% of them singletons. Sequencing input: naive CD4+ T cells sorted from blood. Indicated subset: CD45RA+ positively selected. Receptors originate from a man in his late teens or twenties in good health.

A single count supports this clone. V is TRBV6-1 and J is TRBJ2-7; no clear D gene. Looked up from germline, CDR1 is MNHNS and CDR2 is SASEGT. This CDR3 spans 13 amino acids. V gave up 4 bases and J gave up 3 bases, with 10 bases separating them. The CDR3 region is CASSGQPRYEQYF. CDR3 DNA: TGTGCCAGCAGTGGGCAGCCACGCTACGAGCAGTACTTC.

The chain joins TRBV9 to TRBJ2-3; D might be TRBD2 (6 bases). The germline V gene encodes CDR1 SGDLS and CDR2 YYNGEE. CDR3 length: 16 residues. Trimming left V 4 bases short and J 0 bases short, with 15 bases between. The CDR3 here is CASSSTRLTSTDTQYF. In DNA, the CDR3 is TGTGCCAGCAGCTCGACTAGGCTAACCAGCACAGATACGCAGTATTTT.

The V gene is TRBV10-3, the J gene TRBJ1-2; D not certain. CDR1 ENHRY and CDR2 SYGVKD come from the germline V gene. Deletions cut 6 bases from V and 4 bases from J, with 6 bases between. This CDR3 region has 11 residues. CDR3 nucleotides: TGTGCCATCAGCACGTTCTATGGCTACACCTTC. This gives the protein CAISTFYGYTF.

The chain uses TRBV7-2 and TRBJ1-1, with D perhaps matching TRBD1 (6 bases). V shed 4 bases and J shed 7 bases, with 16 bases lying between them. This CDR3 has 14 residues. CDR1 and CDR2 from the germline V gene are SGHTA and FQGNSA. CDR3 sequence reads: CASSSDRFGGEAFF. CDR3 bases: TGTGCCAGCAGCTCAGACAGGTTCGGGGGTGAAGCTTTCTTT.

V usage is TRBV28 and J usage is TRBJ2-7; 9 positions match TRBD1. This CDR3 spans 17 amino acids. V lost 7 bases to trimming and J lost 4 bases; unmatched junction nucleotides: 17. Germline values: CDR1 MDHEN, CDR2 SYDVKM. CDR3 region: CASIPRDRASLSYEQYF. In DNA form, the CDR3 reads TGTGCCAGCATCCCCCGGGACAGGGCCTCCCTTTCTTACGAGCAGTACTTC.

The rearrangement uses TRBV19 and TRBJ2-1, with TRBD2 matching over 8 bases. The germline CDR1 and CDR2 sequences are LNHDA and SQIVND (reference sequence). The V segment lost 6 bases and the J segment 7 bases; nucleotides outside the gene matches: 11. This CDR3 spans 15 amino acids. CDR3 sequence (DNA): TGTGCCAGTAGCCCATGGCGAGCGGGAGTGAATGAGCAGTTCTTC. This encodes CASSPWRAGVNEQFF. Based on the CDR3 plus reference TRBV19 and TRBJ2-1, the full variable domain is DGGITQSPKYLFRKEGQNVTLSCEQNLNHDAMYWYRQDPGQGLRLIYYSQIVNDFQKGDIAEGYSVSREKKESFPLTVTSAQKNPTAFYLCASSPWRAGVNEQFFGPGTRLTVL.

This clone was observed once. This chain uses TRBV6-1 with TRBJ2-3; D gene uncertain. The CDR3 loop spans 15 amino acids. The germline V and J ends were trimmed by 0 bases and 2 bases, with 9 bases remaining between them. Germline CDR1 reads MNHNS; CDR2 reads SASEGT. The DNA for the CDR3 is TGTGCCAGCAGTGAAGCGTTCGGGCCCACAGATACGCAGTATTTT. It specifies CASSEAFGPTDTQYF.

The chain links TRBV7-3 to TRBJ2-7; 8 bases map to TRBD1. Germline CDR1 reads SGHTA; CDR2 reads FQGTGA. Trimming took 2 bases from V and 3 from J; bases not matched to a gene: 12. The CDR3 has 17 residues. CDR3 sequence (DNA): TGTGCCAGCAGCTTATGGTCCCTCAGGGGGCAAGGCTACGAGCAGTACTTC. As protein: CASSLWSLRGQGYEQYF.